The rows below give T cell receptor beta chains drawn from one sample of a study of blood T cells in healthy people across ages. TCRdb re-called the 5' RACE reads through MiXCR, storing one row per CDR3 protein. The top ten hold approximately 2.1% of the sample, which has 1.5 million to 2 million distinct CDR3 sequences, 49% seen once. Sequences were obtained from blood. These receptor sequences come from a woman in her forties in good health. Both conserved end residues are part of each CDR3. The order of the fields is D gene, V gene, J gene, clone size, CDR3 DNA, CDR3 protein. D genes are given only for firm matches. Clone size appears in some rows only: once, few, many, or a class for an expanded clone.

NA,TRBV4-1,TRBJ1-2,NA,TGCGCCAGCAGCCAGGAGTCCCACAAAGGCTACACCTTC,CASSQESHKGYTF
NA,TRBV7-9,TRBJ2-1,NA,TGTGCCAGCGGCTTACCAGTAGGCTACAATGAGCAGTTCTTC,CASGLPVGYNEQFF
NA,TRBV5-1,TRBJ2-5,NA,TGCGCCAGCAGCGTCAGGGTTGGGGAGCAGTACTTC,CASSVRVGEQYF
TRBD1,TRBV2,TRBJ1-6,NA,TGTGCCAGCAAGTCCGGGACAGGGAATTCACCCCTCCACTTT,CASKSGTGNSPLHF
NA,TRBV12-3/TRBV12-4,TRBJ2-3,NA,TGTGCCAGCCAGGGGGGACAGTGGGATACGCAGTATTTT,CASQGGQWDTQYF
NA,TRBV4-1,TRBJ1-4,few,TGCGCCAGCAGCCAGATGCCGGGAGCAGGGGAAAAACTGTTTTTT,CASSQMPGAGEKLFF
NA,TRBV11-1,TRBJ2-3,few,TGTGCCAGCAGCTTTCGGGGCTCTGAGGTAGATACGCAGTATTTT,CASSFRGSEVDTQYF
NA,TRBV7-2,TRBJ2-3,NA,TGTGCCAGCAGCTTCCGCCTCTCAGATACGCAGTATTTT,CASSFRLSDTQYF
NA,TRBV7-2,TRBJ2-4,few,TGTGCCAGCACCTACTATGGAAACATTCAGTACTTC,CASTYYGNIQYF
NA,TRBV3-1,TRBJ2-5,NA,TGTGCCAGCAGCCAAGAAGGAGCGGGCTGGGAGACCCAGTACTTC,CASSQEGAGWETQYF
TRBD2,TRBV20-1,TRBJ2-5,NA,TGCAGTGCTGCGGGGTTGACTAGCACGGGAGAGCAAGAGACCCAGTACTTC,CSAAGLTSTGEQETQYF
NA,TRBV20-1,TRBJ2-4,NA,TGCAGTGCTAGAGATGGGGAACTCCTTCTCAAAAACATTCAGTACTTC,CSARDGELLLKNIQYF
TRBD2,TRBV7-9,TRBJ2-1,few,TGTGCCAGCTTCCGCCGACAAGGGGAGGGAAACAATGAGCAGTTCTTC,CASFRRQGEGNNEQFF
TRBD1,TRBV2,TRBJ2-5,NA,TGTGCCAACAACGACAGGGATCAAGAGACCCAGTACTTC,CANNDRDQETQYF
NA,TRBV29-1,TRBJ2-5,NA,TGCAGCGTTGATGATCGCGGGGTCCAAGAGACCCAGTACTTC,CSVDDRGVQETQYF
NA,TRBV5-1,TRBJ1-2,NA,TGCGCCAGCAGCTTGGCCTTCAGGGGTGAGGACTATGGCTACACCTTC,CASSLAFRGEDYGYTF
TRBD2,TRBV20-1,TRBJ2-7,few,TGCAGTGCTCCTAGCGGGGGGGGGGACGAGCAGTACTTC,CSAPSGGGDEQYF
NA,TRBV12-3/TRBV12-4,TRBJ1-5,NA,TGTGCCAGCAGTTTGGGAGAACGGGAAAGCAATCAGCCCCAGCATTTT,CASSLGERESNQPQHF
NA,TRBV3-1,TRBJ2-1,NA,TGTGCCAGCAGCCAAGTTTCGGGGAGCTCCTACAATGAGCAGTTCTTC,CASSQVSGSSYNEQFF
NA,TRBV7-2,TRBJ1-5,NA,TGTGCCAGCAGCCGGGCGGTGGATACGGGGGGACTTCAGCATTTT,CASSRAVDTGGLQHF
NA,TRBV29-1,TRBJ2-3,NA,TGCAGCGTTAGCACGGAGGGAGATACGCAGTATTTT,CSVSTEGDTQYF
NA,TRBV5-1,TRBJ2-3,NA,TGCGCCAGCAGCTTGAGTAGTAGGCTCGTCACAGATACGCAGTATTTT,CASSLSSRLVTDTQYF
TRBD1,TRBV5-1,TRBJ2-1,NA,TGCGCCGGCAGCTTGGAGACAGGGTGGTCCTACAATGAGCAGTTCTTC,CAGSLETGWSYNEQFF
NA,TRBV6-2/TRBV6-3,TRBJ2-2,NA,TGTGCCAGCAGTTACTCGATCGCCCGGGGATACACCGGGGAGCTGTTTTTT,CASSYSIARGYTGELFF